The 18 T cell receptor beta chains below were found in one sample sequenced in a study of blood T cells in healthy people across ages. Primers used in a second PCR of about 6 to 12 cycles were a sample-barcoded 5' primer and a J-beta primer mix. TCRdb recomputed calls from the 5' RACE reads with MiXCR, one row per CDR3 protein. The sample gives fewer than 1.5 million distinct CDR3 sequences, about 40% of which show up once; under 8% is in the top ten. The sequencing input was blood. The receptor set was obtained from a woman under 30 in good health.

As DNA, the CDR3 is TGTGCCAGCATCCTGACCAGGAGGCCGTCCTACAATGAGCAGTTCTTC. Translation gives CASILTRRPSYNEQFF. The chain links TRBV7-4 to TRBJ2-1; TRBD2 is a possible D gene (5 bases). The germline V gene encodes CDR1 SGHVT and CDR2 SQSDAQ. The CDR3 has 16 amino acids. The V end lost 7 bases, the J end lost 1 base, and 17 bases lay between the germline ends.

V gene TRBV29-1 combines with J gene TRBJ2-7, with 9 bases aligning to TRBD1. This CDR3 comprises 16 residues. The V segment lost 0 bases and the J segment 5 bases; nucleotides outside the gene matches: 11. The germline V gene encodes CDR1 SQVTM and CDR2 ANQGSEA. The CDR3 coding sequence is TGCAGCGTTGAAGAGGCTCCGGGACAGGGTCCCCACGAGCAGTACTTC. Translated, it gives CSVEEAPGQGPHEQYF.

This chain connects TRBV27 to TRBJ1-1, with no clear D. This CDR3 region has 15 residues. Trimming left V 9 bases short and J 4 bases short, with 21 bases between. Germline V gene sequence: CDR1 MNHEY, CDR2 SMNVEV (reference sequence). The CDR3: CASRPGGPRSTEAFF. CDR3 nucleotides: TGTGCCAGTAGGCCAGGAGGACCGCGGAGCACTGAAGCTTTCTTT.

The CDR3 region is CASSYSSSGDWSPEQFF. The CDR3 region has the DNA TGTGCCAGCAGTTACTCTTCCTCGGGAGATTGGAGTCCTGAGCAGTTCTTC. The chain joins TRBV6-5 to TRBJ2-1, with a possible D match to TRBD2 (6 bases). V lost 0 bases and J lost 9, with 21 bases in between. Per the germline V gene, CDR1 is MNHEY and CDR2 is SVGAGI. This CDR3 spans 17 amino acids.

This chain connects TRBV7-9 to TRBJ1-1; possibly TRBD1 for D (5 bases). The germline CDR1 and CDR2 sequences are SEHNR and FQNEAQ (reference sequence). V lost 5 bases, J lost 3 bases, and 19 bases lay in between. The CDR3 sequence is 16 residues long. The CDR3 DNA reads TGTGCCAGCAGCCCCCCCGTATGGGGGAAGGACACTGAAGCTTTCTTT. Translation gives CASSPPVWGKDTEAFF.

The sample holds many counts of this clonotype. The rearrangement uses TRBV3-1 and TRBJ1-2; a weak D match, TRBD1 (5 bases). The CDR3 loop spans 14 amino acids. V was clipped by 1 base and J by 4 bases, with 10 bases between them. Germline CDR1 is LGHDT and CDR2 is YNNKEL (reference sequence). The CDR3 DNA is TGTGCCAGCAGCCAAGGGAGTCAGGGCTATGGCTACACCTTC. Amino acids: CASSQGSQGYGYTF.

This clonotype was counted only a few times. The V call is TRBV6-6, the J call TRBJ2-3; D is unclear. This CDR3 contains 14 residues. V was pared by 7 bases and J by 1 base, with 12 bases between. Germline lookup yields CDR1 MNHNY and CDR2 SVGAGI (reference sequence). The CDR3 loop reads CASTTPGRTDTQYF. As DNA, the CDR3 is TGTGCCAGCACCACGCCGGGCCGCACAGATACGCAGTATTTT.

The rearrangement links TRBV7-9 to TRBJ1-5; D remains ambiguous. This CDR3 has 12 residues. Trimming took 6 bases from V and 6 from J, leaving 9 bases between them. In germline, CDR1 is SEHNR, CDR2 FQNEAQ (reference sequence). In DNA form, the CDR3 reads TGTGCCAGCAGTGTAATGGCTCAGCCCCAGCATTTT. Encoded protein: CASSVMAQPQHF.

The rearrangement links TRBV2 to TRBJ2-1, with no clear D. Germline V lookup: CDR1 SNHLY, CDR2 FYNNEI. This CDR3 contains 15 residues. Trimming removed 4 bases at V and 6 bases at J, with 16 bases between. The CDR3 bases are TGTGCCAGCAGTGTTCGTTGGTCCGAGATCAATGAGCAGTTCTTC. It yields the protein CASSVRWSEINEQFF.

The genes are TRBV6-1 and TRBJ2-6; a weak D match, TRBD2 (6 bases). Germline V lookup: CDR1 MNHNS, CDR2 SASEGT. V was clipped by 3 bases and J by 0 bases, with 15 bases between them. The CDR3 is made up of 18 amino acids. In DNA form, the CDR3 reads TGTGCCAGCAGTGAGAGGGCGGGACTCACCTCTGGGGCCAACGTCCTGACTTTC. This translates into CASSERAGLTSGANVLTF.

This clonotype occurred a few times. This rearrangement joins TRBV4-2 to TRBJ2-7; 12 bases are shared with TRBD2. V gave up 0 bases and J gave up 7 bases; unmatched junction bases: 4. Germline V CDR1 and CDR2: LGHNA, YNFKEQ. The CDR3 is 15 amino acids. This chain's CDR3 is CASSQEGTSGREQYF. CDR3 bases: TGTGCCAGCAGCCAAGAGGGGACTAGCGGGCGGGAGCAGTACTTC.

This clonotype was seen many times. The V call is TRBV29-1, the J call TRBJ1-2; TRBD1 agrees at 7 bases. CDR3 length: 15 residues. The trim removed 6 bases at V and 2 bases at J, leaving 12 bases unmatched. Looked up from germline, CDR1 is SQVTM and CDR2 is ANQGSEA. CDR3 sequence reads: CSVPFDRAGNYGYTF. In nucleotides, the CDR3 is TGCAGCGTCCCATTCGACAGGGCGGGAAACTATGGCTACACCTTC.

In this sample, this clonotype turned up a few times. The chain recombines TRBV11-2 with TRBJ2-1; D may be TRBD1 (6 bases). Between the trimmed V and J ends, which lost 5 bases and 0 bases, there was a span of 14 bases. The germline V gene has CDR1 SGHAT and CDR2 FQNNGV. The CDR3 consists of 16 residues. The DNA for the CDR3 is TGTGCCAGCAGCCTCTCACTAGGGGGCTCCTACAATGAGCAGTTCTTC. This translates into CASSLSLGGSYNEQFF.

This clonotype showed up just a few times. The rearrangement uses TRBV2 and TRBJ1-5; D not resolved. V dropped 8 bases and J dropped 1 base, with 9 bases sitting between them. Germline V gene lookup returns CDR1 SNHLY and CDR2 FYNNEI. The length of the CDR3 is 13 residues. CDR3 region: CASGVGSNQPQHF. CDR3 coding DNA: TGTGCCAGCGGGGTGGGGAGCAATCAGCCCCAGCATTTT.

The J gene is TRBJ2-1, the V gene TRBV10-3; possibly TRBD2 for D (5 bases). This CDR3 contains 13 residues. The ends were cut back, 7 bases at V and 0 bases at J, with 7 bases in the middle. CDR1 is ENHRY, CDR2 SYGVKD, per germline. CDR3 sequence reads: CAITGSSYNEQFF. As DNA, the CDR3 is TGTGCCATCACGGGGAGCTCCTACAATGAGCAGTTCTTC.

This chain joins TRBV7-2 and TRBJ1-3, with D perhaps TRBD1 (5 bases). With 5 bases removed from V and 0 bases from J, the gap between germline ends came to 11 bases. CDR1 is SGHTA and CDR2 is FQGNSA in the germline V gene. The length of the CDR3 is 15 residues. CDR3 in DNA: TGTGCCAGCAGCCCCCGACAGAGCTCTGGAAACACCATATATTTT. It is translated as CASSPRQSSGNTIYF.

The chain employs TRBV27 and TRBJ1-2; D may be TRBD1 (5 bases). Germline CDR1 MNHEY, CDR2 SMNVEV (reference sequence). This CDR3 has 15 residues. Trimming pared 0 bases from V and 5 bases from J, leaving 13 bases between. The CDR3 protein is CASSLSRGGGYGYTF. DNA for the CDR3: TGTGCCAGCAGTTTATCTCGGGGGGGTGGGTATGGCTACACCTTC.

The chain uses TRBV13 and TRBJ2-7, with 12 bases identical to TRBD2. The DNA end favors TRBJ2-5, so the J call may be wrong. This CDR3 comprises 16 residues. Germline CDR1 and CDR2: PRHDT and FYEKMQ (reference sequence). The CDR3: CASSWAGLAGQETQYF. CDR3 sequence (DNA): TGTGCCAGCAGCTGGGCCGGACTAGCGGGACAAGAGACCCAGTACTTC.